These 14 T cell receptor beta chains were sequenced from one sample in a study of CD8 T cells in Susac syndrome. Reverse transcription used 0.5 to 1 ug RNA and random hexamers. TCRdb itself ran the immunoSEQ multiplex PCR reads through MiXCR, one entry per CDR3 protein. The sample consists of some 110,000 distinct CDR3 sequences, about 94% of them appearing once. Sequencing input: CD4+ T cells from PBMCs. These receptors all come from a human donor in good health.

This chain joins TRBV7-2 and TRBJ1-5; no reliable D call. The ends were cut back, 6 bases at V and 0 bases at J, with 12 bases in the middle. The CDR3 covers 15 residues. CDR1 and CDR2 (germline): SGHTA, FQGNSA. Here the CDR3 DNA reads TGTGCCAGCAGGGGAAACAGCTATAGCAATCAGCCCCAGCATTTT. It translates to CASRGNSYSNQPQHF.

V and J are TRBV2 and TRBJ2-2; tentative D call: TRBD2 (6 bases). This CDR3 region has 16 residues. V lost 6 bases and J 3 bases, leaving 17 bases between the germline ends. Looked up from germline, CDR1 is SNHLY and CDR2 is FYNNEI. CDR3 coding DNA: TGTGCCAGCAGCCCGAACGGGCTAGCGTACACCGGGGAGCTGTTTTTT. Translated: CASSPNGLAYTGELFF.

V usage is TRBV19 and J usage is TRBJ1-2; tentative D call: TRBD1 (5 bases). The germline V gene encodes CDR1 LNHDA and CDR2 SQIVND (reference sequence). Trimming took off 7 bases at V and 2 bases at J, with 11 bases between the two ends. The CDR3 length is 13 residues. CDR3 sequence reads: CASTPGPNYGYTF. The CDR3 nucleotides read TGTGCCAGTACCCCAGGGCCCAACTATGGCTACACCTTC. The full variable domain, rest sourced from reference TRBV19 and TRBJ1-2, is DGGITQSPKYLFRKEGQNVTLSCEQNLNHDAMYWYRQDPGQGLRLIYYSQIVNDFQKGDIAEGYSVSREKKESFPLTVTSAQKNPTAFYLCASTPGPNYGYTFGSGTRLTVV.

The chain carries TRBV6-6 and TRBJ2-7, with 8 bases fitting TRBD2. Germline V gene data show CDR1 as MNHNY and CDR2 as SVGAGI (reference sequence). This CDR3 has 13 residues. V shed 7 bases, J shed 0 bases, and the junction held 2 bases outside the gene matches. The CDR3 sequence: CASTSGSSYEQYF. The CDR3 bases are TGTGCCAGCACCAGCGGGAGCTCCTACGAGCAGTACTTC.

The rearrangement joins TRBV3-1 to TRBJ2-5; 12 bases agree with TRBD2. This CDR3 comprises 15 residues. CDR1 LGHDT and CDR2 YNNKEL come from the germline V gene (reference sequence). V shed 3 bases and J 3 bases; nucleotides not matched to a gene: 2. CDR3 bases: TGTGCCAGCAGCCACCTAGCGGGAGGGAAAGAGACCCAGTACTTC. Protein product: CASSHLAGGKETQYF.

J is TRBJ1-2 and V is TRBV7-2; TRBD1 matches at 8 bases. In germline, CDR1 is SGHTA, CDR2 FQGNSA. V gave up 5 bases and J gave up 2 bases; unmatched junction bases: 7. The CDR3 loop spans 15 amino acids. The CDR3 protein is CASSPRDRTNYGYTF. The DNA of the CDR3 is TGTGCCAGCAGCCCCCGGGACAGGACAAACTATGGCTACACCTTC.

CDR3 region: CASSRGHGMNTEAFF. For the CDR3, the DNA is TGCGCCAGCAGCAGGGGACATGGGATGAACACTGAAGCTTTCTTT. The rearrangement joins TRBV5-1 to TRBJ1-1; D is possibly TRBD1 (6 bases). CDR1 is SGHRS and CDR2 is YFSETQ in the germline V gene. The CDR3 contains 15 residues. V was clipped by 4 bases and J by 0 bases, with 13 bases between them.

This sequence joins TRBV7-2 and TRBJ1-5, with D uncertain. V was trimmed by 6 bases and J by 0 bases, leaving 9 bases between them. The CDR3 covers 14 residues. The V gene's germline CDR1 is SGHTA and CDR2 FQGNSA. The CDR3 is CASSSSASNQPQHF. CDR3 bases: TGTGCCAGCAGTTCTTCAGCTAGCAATCAGCCCCAGCATTTT.

The chain is built from TRBV3-1 and TRBJ2-7, with D possibly being TRBD1 or TRBD2 (6 bases each). Germline lookup yields CDR1 LGHDT and CDR2 YNNKEL (reference sequence). CDR3 length equals 16 residues. The V end lost 0 bases, the J end lost 3 bases, and 15 bases lay between the germline ends. The CDR3 loop is CASSQEQGRGIYEQYF. In DNA, the CDR3 is TGTGCCAGCAGCCAAGAACAGGGACGCGGGATCTACGAGCAGTACTTC.

This clonotype is a singleton in its sample. The V and J genes are TRBV30 and TRBJ2-7, with D tentatively TRBD1 (6 bases). Germline V gene data show CDR1 as GTSNPN and CDR2 as SVGIG (reference sequence). The V gene lost 2 bases and the J gene lost 7 bases, with 18 bases spanning the gap. The length of the CDR3 is 14 residues. The CDR3: CAWSLALARGEQYF. The CDR3 nucleotides read TGTGCCTGGAGTCTAGCCCTGGCGAGGGGGGAGCAGTACTTC.

In nucleotides, the CDR3 is TGTGCCAGCAGTGAACAGGTGGAGGCCAAAAACATTCAGTACTTC. It specifies CASSEQVEAKNIQYF. The chain employs TRBV2 and TRBJ2-4; D uncertain. CDR3 size: 15 residues. The germline gives CDR1 SNHLY, CDR2 FYNNEI. V gave up 2 bases and J gave up 1 base, with 9 bases separating them. Supplemented by reference TRBV2 and TRBJ2-4, the full variable domain reads EPEVTQTPSHQVTQMGQEVILRCVPISNHLYFYWYRQILGQKVEFLVSFYNNEISEKSEIFDDQFSVERPDGSNFTLKIRSTKLEDSAMYFCASSEQVEAKNIQYFGAGTRLSVL.

The chain links TRBV29-1 to TRBJ1-2; D is unresolved. Germline V lookup: CDR1 SQVTM, CDR2 ANQGSEA. Trimming pared 4 bases from V and 4 bases from J, leaving 7 bases between. CDR3 length equals 11 residues. CDR3 nucleotides: TGCAGCGTTGGGGGATCCTATGGCTACACCTTC. Residues: CSVGGSYGYTF.

The genes are TRBV5-1 and TRBJ1-2, with no clear D. Per germline, CDR1 SGHRS and CDR2 YFSETQ. The CDR3 is 13 residues long. Trimming pared 4 bases from V and 0 bases from J, leaving 7 bases between. The CDR3 here is CASSGGANYGYTF. CDR3 bases: TGCGCCAGCAGCGGCGGGGCTAACTATGGCTACACCTTC.

V and J are TRBV7-2 and TRBJ1-2, with D possibly TRBD1 on 6 matching bases. CDR3 length: 14 amino acids. CDR1 and CDR2 from the germline V gene are SGHTA and FQGNSA. The V and J ends lost 8 bases and 4 bases respectively, with 17 bases between them. CDR3 protein: CASLPRGLSYGYTF. Written as DNA, the CDR3 is TGTGCCAGCCTTCCACGGGGGCTCTCCTATGGCTACACCTTC.